The TCR beta chain described here comes from a study of shared clonotypes between healthy human individuals. Study-level points and caveats: Sharing across four donors was seen in around 5% of naive CD4 clonotypes.

It was across several immunoSEQ plates that each subset's genomic DNA was evenly split. TCRdb keeps only in-frame clones here, not all; method: immunoSEQ multiplex PCR. Here the sample spans some 2 million clones, around 95% being singletons. In regard to this clone: Its antigen is not identified. Other DNA sequences within the sample encode an identical CDR3.

The CDR3 spans 13 residues. V was pared by 3 bases and J by 1 base, with 6 bases between. Looked up from germline, CDR1 is SEHNR and CDR2 is FQNEAQ (reference sequence). The chain recombines TRBV7-9 with TRBJ1-1; D not resolved. The sequencing input was naive CD4+ T cells sorted from blood. Documented subset: CD45RA+ positively selected. This receptor was identified in a man aged 18-30 years in good health. As DNA, the CDR3 is TGTGCCAGCAGCTTTCCGGGGAACACTGAAGCTTTCTTT. Protein: CASSFPGNTEAFF.